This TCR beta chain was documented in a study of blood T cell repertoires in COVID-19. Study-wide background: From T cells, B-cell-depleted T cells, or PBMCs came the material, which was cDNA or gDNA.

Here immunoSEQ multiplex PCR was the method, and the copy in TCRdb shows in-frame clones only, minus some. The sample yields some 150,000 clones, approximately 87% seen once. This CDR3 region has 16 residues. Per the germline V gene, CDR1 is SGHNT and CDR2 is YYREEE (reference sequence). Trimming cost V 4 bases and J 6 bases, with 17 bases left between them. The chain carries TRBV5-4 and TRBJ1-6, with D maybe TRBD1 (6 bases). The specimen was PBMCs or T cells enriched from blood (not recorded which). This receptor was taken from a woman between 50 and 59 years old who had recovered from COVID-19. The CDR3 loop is CASSREGGSPNSPLHF. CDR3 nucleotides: TGTGCCAGCAGCCGAGAGGGGGGGAGCCCTAATTCACCCCTCCACTTT.